The clone carrying this T cell receptor beta chain was recorded a few times. Produced via immunoSEQ multiplex PCR; TCRdb's table is partial and in-frame only. This sample has roughly 300,000 clones, with 70% to 90% found just once. This entry is derived from a study of blood T cell repertoires in COVID-19. Study at large: From T cells, B-cell-depleted T cells, or PBMCs came the material, which was cDNA or gDNA.

J was trimmed by 6 bases and V by 0 bases; bases with no gene match: 9. CDR3 length equals 17 residues. Per germline, CDR1 SGHRS and CDR2 YFSETQ. The TCR comes from a human donor in a cohort sampled during active COVID-19. The V call is TRBV5-1, the J call TRBJ2-1, with 10 nucleotides matching TRBD2. The material sequenced was peripheral blood. CDR3 in amino acids: CASSLAVSASGGNEQFF. DNA for the CDR3: TGCGCCAGCAGCTTGGCCGTTTCGGCTAGCGGGGGCAATGAGCAGTTCTTC.